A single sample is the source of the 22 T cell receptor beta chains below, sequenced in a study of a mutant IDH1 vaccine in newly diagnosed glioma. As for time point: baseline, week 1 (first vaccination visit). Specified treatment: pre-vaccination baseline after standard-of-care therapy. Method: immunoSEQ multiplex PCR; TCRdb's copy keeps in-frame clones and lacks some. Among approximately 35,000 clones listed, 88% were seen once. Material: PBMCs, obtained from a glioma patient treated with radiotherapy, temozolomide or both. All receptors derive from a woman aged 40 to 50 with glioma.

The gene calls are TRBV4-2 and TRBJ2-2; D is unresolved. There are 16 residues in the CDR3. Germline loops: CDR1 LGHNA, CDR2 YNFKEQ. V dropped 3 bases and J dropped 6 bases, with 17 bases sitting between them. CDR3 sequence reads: CASSHPDSAQAGELFF. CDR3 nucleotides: TGTGCCAGCAGCCACCCAGATTCGGCCCAAGCCGGGGAGCTGTTTTTT.

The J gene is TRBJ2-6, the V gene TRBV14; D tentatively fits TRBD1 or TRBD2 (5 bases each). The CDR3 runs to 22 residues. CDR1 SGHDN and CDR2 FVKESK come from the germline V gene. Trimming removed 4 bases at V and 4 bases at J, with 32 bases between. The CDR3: CASSRRPRLSGTPGTGANVLTF. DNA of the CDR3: TGTGCCAGCAGCCGACGCCCACGCCTTTCCGGGACGCCGGGGACCGGGGCCAACGTCCTGACTTTC.

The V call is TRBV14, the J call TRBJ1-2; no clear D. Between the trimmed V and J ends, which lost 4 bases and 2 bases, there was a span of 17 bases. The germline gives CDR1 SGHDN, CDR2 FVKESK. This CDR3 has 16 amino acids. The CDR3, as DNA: TGTGCCAGCAGCCGGGTGCGTTCGGGCCTAAACTATGGCTACACCTTC. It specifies CASSRVRSGLNYGYTF.

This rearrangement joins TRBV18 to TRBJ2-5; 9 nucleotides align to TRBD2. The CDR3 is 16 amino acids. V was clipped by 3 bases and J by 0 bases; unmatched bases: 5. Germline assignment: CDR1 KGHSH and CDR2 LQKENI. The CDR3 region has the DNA TGTGCCAGCTCACCCGGGACTAGCTCTTACCAAGAGACCCAGTACTTC. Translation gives CASSPGTSSYQETQYF.

CDR3 sequence: CASSLGTGANTEAFF. The CDR3 region has the DNA TGTGCCAGCAGCTTGGGAACAGGGGCGAACACTGAAGCTTTCTTT. This sequence joins TRBV7-8 and TRBJ1-1, with 7 bases matching TRBD1. The CDR3 sequence is 15 residues long. V lost 3 bases, J lost 1 base, and 5 bases stayed unmatched. CDR1 and CDR2 (germline): SGHVS, FQNEAQ.

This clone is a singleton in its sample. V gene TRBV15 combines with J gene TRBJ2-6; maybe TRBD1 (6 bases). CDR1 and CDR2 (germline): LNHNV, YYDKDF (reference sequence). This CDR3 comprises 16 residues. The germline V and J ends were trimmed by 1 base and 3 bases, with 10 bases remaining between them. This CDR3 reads CATSRGSTGGANVLTF. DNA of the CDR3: TGTGCCACCAGCAGAGGCTCGACAGGTGGGGCCAACGTCCTGACTTTC.

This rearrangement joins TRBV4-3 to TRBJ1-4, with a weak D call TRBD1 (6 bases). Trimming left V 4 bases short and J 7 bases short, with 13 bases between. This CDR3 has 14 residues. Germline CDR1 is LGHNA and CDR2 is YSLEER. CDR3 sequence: CASSLGQGREKLFF. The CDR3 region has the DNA TGCGCCAGCAGCCTAGGGCAGGGGCGTGAAAAACTGTTTTTT.

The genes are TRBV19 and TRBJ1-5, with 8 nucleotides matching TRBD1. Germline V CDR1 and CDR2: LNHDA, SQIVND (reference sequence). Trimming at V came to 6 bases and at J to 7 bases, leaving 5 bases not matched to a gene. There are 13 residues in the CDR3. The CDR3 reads CASSLQGEQPQHF. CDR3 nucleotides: TGTGCCAGTAGCTTACAGGGGGAACAGCCCCAGCATTTT.

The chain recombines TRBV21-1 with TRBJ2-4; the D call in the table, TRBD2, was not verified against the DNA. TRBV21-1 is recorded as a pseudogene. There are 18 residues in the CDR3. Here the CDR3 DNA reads TGTGCCAGCAGCAAAGGGCTGGCGGAGATGGTAGCCAAAAACATTCAGTACTTC. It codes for CASSKGLAEMVAKNIQYF.

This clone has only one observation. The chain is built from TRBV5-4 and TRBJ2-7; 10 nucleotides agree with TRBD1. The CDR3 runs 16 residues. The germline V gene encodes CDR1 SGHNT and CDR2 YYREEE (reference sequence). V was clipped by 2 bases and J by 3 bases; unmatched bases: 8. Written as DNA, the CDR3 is TGTGCCAGCAGCTTCCCCGGGACAGGGGAAGTCTACGAGCAGTACTTC. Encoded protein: CASSFPGTGEVYEQYF.

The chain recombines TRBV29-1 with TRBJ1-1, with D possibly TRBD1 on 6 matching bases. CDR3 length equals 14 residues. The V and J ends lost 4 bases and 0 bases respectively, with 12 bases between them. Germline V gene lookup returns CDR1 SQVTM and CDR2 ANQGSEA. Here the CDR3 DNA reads TGCAGCGTTGTACGTTGGGACATGAACACTGAAGCTTTCTTT. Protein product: CSVVRWDMNTEAFF. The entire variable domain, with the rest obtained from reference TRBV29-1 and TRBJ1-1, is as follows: SAVISQKPSRDICQRGTSLTIQCQVDSQVTMMFWYRQQPGQSLTLIATANQGSEATYESGFVIDKFPISRPNLTFSTLTVSNMSPEDSSIYLCSVVRWDMNTEAFFGQGTRLTVV.

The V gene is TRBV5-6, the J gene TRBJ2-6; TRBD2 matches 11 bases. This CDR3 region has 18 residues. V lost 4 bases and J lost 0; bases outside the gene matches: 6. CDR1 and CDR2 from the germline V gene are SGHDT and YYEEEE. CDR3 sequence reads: CASSLGTSGFSGANVLTF. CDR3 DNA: TGTGCCAGCAGCCTCGGGACTAGCGGCTTCTCTGGGGCCAACGTCCTGACTTTC.

CDR3 amino acids: CASSQEDFGTGEQYF. The CDR3 coding sequence is TGTGCCAGCAGCCAAGAGGATTTCGGGACGGGGGAGCAGTACTTC. The chain links TRBV14 to TRBJ2-7; D could derive from TRBD1 or TRBD2 (5 bases each). V lost 0 bases and J lost 7, with 16 bases in between. Germline V gene sequence: CDR1 SGHDN, CDR2 FVKESK. The CDR3 has 15 residues.

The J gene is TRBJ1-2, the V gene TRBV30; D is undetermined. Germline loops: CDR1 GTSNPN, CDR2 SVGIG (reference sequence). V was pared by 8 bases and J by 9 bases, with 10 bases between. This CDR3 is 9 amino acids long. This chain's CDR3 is CAGRVRYTF. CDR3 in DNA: TGTGCCGGACGGGTCCGCTACACCTTC.

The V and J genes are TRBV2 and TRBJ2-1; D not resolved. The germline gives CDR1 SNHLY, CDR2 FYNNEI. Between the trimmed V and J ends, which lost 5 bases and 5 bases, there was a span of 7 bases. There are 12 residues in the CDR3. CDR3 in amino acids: CASSRTDNEQFF. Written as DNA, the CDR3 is TGTGCCAGCAGTAGAACGGACAATGAGCAGTTCTTC.

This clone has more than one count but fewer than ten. CDR3 amino acids: CASSLGQGRQPQHF. The CDR3 DNA follows: TGTGCCAGCAGTTTGGGACAGGGCAGGCAGCCCCAGCATTTT. This chain connects TRBV28 to TRBJ1-5, with 9 positions matching TRBD1. The CDR3 runs 14 residues. The ends lost 3 bases at V and 7 bases at J; junction bases unmatched: 4. Looked up from germline, CDR1 is MDHEN and CDR2 is SYDVKM.

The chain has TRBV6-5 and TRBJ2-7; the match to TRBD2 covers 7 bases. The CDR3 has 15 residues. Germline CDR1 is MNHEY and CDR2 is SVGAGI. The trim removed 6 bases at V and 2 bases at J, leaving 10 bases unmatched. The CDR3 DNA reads TGTGCCAGCAGCCACGAGAGTGGGGGGGCCTACGAGCAGTACTTC. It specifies CASSHESGGAYEQYF.

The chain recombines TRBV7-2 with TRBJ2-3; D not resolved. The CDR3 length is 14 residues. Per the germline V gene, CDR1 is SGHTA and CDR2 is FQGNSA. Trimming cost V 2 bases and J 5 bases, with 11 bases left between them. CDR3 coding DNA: TGTGCCAGCAGCTTAACGGTAAAGGGAGATACGCAGTATTTT. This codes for CASSLTVKGDTQYF.

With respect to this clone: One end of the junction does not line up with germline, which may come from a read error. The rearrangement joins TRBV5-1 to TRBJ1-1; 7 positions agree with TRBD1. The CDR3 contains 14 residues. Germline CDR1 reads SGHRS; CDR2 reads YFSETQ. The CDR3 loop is CTSSLEQGRTEAFF. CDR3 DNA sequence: TGCACCAGCAGCTTGGAACAGGGGCGGACTGAAGCTTTCTTT.

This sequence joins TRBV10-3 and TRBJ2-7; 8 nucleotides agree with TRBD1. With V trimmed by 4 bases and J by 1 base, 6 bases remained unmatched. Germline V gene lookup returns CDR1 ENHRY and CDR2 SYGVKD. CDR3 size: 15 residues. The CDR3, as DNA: TGTGCCATCAGTGCGTCGACAGGGGAGTCCTACGAGCAGTACTTC. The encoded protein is CAISASTGESYEQYF.

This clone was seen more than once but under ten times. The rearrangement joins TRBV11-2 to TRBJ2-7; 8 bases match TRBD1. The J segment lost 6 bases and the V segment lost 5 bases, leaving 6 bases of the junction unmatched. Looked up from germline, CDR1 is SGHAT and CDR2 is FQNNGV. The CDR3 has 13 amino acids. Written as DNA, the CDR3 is TGTGCCAGCAGCCCTACAGGGGGAGGCGAGCAGTACTTC. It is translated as CASSPTGGGEQYF. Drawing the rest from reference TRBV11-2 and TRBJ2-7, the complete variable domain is EAGVAQSPRYKIIEKRQSVAFWCNPISGHATLYWYQQILGQGPKLLIQFQNNGVVDDSQLPKDRFSAERLKGVDSTLKIQPAKLEDSAVYLCASSPTGGGEQYFGPGTRLTVT.

This chain's CDR3 is CASSERWSLHYEQYF. The CDR3 region has the DNA TGTGCCAGCAGTGAACGTTGGTCCCTGCACTACGAGCAGTACTTC. This chain connects TRBV2 to TRBJ2-7; D is unresolved. Trimming took 2 bases from V and 3 from J, leaving 14 bases between them. The V gene's germline CDR1 is SNHLY and CDR2 FYNNEI. The CDR3 is 15 residues long.